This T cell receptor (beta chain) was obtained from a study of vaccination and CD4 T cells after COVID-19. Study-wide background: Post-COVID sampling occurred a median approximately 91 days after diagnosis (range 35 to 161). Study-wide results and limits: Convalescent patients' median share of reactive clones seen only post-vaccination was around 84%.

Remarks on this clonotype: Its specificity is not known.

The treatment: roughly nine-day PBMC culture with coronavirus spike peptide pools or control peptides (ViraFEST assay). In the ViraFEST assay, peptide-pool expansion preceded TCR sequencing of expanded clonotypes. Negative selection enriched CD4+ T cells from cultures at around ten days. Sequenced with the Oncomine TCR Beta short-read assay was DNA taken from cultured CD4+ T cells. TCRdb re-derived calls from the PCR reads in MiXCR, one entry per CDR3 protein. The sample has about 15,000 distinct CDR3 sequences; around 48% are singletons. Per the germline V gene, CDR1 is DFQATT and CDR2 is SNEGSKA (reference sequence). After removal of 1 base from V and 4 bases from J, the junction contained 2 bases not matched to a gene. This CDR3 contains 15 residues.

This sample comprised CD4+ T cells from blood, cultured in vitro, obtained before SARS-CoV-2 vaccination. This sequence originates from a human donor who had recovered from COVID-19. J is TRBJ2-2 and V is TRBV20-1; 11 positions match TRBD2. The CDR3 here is CSARAGTSGTGELFF. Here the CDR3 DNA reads TGCAGTGCTAGAGCTGGGACTAGCGGCACCGGGGAGCTGTTTTTT.